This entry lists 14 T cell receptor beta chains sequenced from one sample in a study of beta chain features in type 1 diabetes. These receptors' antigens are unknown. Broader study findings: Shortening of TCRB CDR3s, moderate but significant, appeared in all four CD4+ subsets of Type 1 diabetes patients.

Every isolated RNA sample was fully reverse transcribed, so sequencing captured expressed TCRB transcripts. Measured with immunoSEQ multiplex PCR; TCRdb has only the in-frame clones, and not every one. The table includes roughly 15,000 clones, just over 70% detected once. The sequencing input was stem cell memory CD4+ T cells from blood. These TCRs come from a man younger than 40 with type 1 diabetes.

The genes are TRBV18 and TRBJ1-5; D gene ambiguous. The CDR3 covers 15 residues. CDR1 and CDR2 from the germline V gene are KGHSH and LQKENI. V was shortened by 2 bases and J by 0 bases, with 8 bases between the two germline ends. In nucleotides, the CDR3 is TGTGCCAGCTCACCATGGAGTTCTAGCAATCAGCCCCAGCATTTT. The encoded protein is CASSPWSSSNQPQHF.

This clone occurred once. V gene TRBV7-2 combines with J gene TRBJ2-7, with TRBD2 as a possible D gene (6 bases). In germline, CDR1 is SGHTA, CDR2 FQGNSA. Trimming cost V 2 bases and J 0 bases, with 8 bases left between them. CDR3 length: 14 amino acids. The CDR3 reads CASSLQGGSYEQYF. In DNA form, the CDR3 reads TGTGCCAGCAGCTTACAGGGAGGCTCCTACGAGCAGTACTTC.

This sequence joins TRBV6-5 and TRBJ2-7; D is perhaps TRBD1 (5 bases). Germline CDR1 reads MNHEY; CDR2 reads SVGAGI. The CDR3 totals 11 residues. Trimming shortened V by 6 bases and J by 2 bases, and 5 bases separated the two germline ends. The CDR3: CASRQAYEQYF. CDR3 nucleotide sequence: TGTGCCAGCAGACAGGCCTACGAGCAGTACTTC.

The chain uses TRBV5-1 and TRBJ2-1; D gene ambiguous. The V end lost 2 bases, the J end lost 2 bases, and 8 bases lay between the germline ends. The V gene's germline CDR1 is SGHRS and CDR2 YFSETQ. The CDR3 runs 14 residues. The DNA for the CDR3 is TGCGCCAGCAGCTTCGGAGAGACCTACAATGAGCAGTTCTTC. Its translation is CASSFGETYNEQFF.

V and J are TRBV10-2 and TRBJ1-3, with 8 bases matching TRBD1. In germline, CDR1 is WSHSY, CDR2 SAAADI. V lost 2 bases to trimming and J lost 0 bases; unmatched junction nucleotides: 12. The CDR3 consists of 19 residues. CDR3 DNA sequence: TGCGCCAGCAGTGAGCGAGACAGGGGACCTTTCCTCTCTGGAAACACCATATATTTT. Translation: CASSERDRGPFLSGNTIYF.

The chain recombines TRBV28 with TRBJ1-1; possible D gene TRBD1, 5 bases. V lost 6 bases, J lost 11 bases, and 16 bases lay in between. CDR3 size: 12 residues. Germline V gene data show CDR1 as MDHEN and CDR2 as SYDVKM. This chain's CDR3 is CASRTGGEYAFF. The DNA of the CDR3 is TGTGCCAGCAGGACCGGGGGGGAGTATGCTTTCTTT.

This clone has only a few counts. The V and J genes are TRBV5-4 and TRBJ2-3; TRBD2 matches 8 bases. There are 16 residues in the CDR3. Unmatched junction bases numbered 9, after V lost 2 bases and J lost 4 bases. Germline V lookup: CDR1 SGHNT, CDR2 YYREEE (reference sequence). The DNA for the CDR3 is TGTGCCAGCAGCTTTTGGGCGGGGGGCCGGGCAGATACGCAGTATTTT. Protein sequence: CASSFWAGGRADTQYF.

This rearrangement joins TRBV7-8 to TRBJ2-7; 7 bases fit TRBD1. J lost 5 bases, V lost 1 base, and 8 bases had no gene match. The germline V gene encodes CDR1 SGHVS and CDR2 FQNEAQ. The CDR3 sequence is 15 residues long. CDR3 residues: CASSLGAGGWDEQYF. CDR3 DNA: TGTGCCAGCAGCTTAGGGGCAGGGGGTTGGGACGAGCAGTACTTC.

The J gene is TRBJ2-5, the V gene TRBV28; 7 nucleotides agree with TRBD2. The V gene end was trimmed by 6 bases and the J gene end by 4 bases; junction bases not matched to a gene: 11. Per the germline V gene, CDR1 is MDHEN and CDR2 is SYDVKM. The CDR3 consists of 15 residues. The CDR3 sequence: CASSPVGGISETQYF. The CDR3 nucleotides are TGTGCCAGCAGCCCCGTCGGGGGGATATCAGAGACCCAGTACTTC.

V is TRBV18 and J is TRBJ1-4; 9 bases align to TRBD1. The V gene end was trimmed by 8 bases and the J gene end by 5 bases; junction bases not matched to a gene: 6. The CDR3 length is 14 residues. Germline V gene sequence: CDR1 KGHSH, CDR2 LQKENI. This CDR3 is CASQRQGENEKLFF. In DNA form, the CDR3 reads TGTGCCAGCCAACGACAGGGGGAAAATGAAAAACTGTTTTTT.

In nucleotides, the CDR3 is TGTGCCAGCAGTTACTTGGGAGGGTACGGGGACGAGCAGTACTTC. As protein: CASSYLGGYGDEQYF. This chain links TRBV6-5 with TRBJ2-7; 7 bases align to TRBD2. The V segment lost 1 base and the J segment 5 bases; nucleotides outside the gene matches: 8. CDR3 length: 15 residues. From germline, CDR1 is MNHEY and CDR2 SVGAGI.

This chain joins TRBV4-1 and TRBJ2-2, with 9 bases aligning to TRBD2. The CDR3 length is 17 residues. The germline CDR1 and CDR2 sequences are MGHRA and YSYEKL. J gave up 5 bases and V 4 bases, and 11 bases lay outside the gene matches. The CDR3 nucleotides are TGCGCCAGCAGCCGCGGGGGGGCCATTGGAGGAACCGGGGAGCTGTTTTTT. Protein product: CASSRGGAIGGTGELFF.

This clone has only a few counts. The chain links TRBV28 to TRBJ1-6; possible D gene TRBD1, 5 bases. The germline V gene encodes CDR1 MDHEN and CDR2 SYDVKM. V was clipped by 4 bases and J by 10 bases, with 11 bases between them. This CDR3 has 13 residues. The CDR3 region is CASSYQGGSPLHF. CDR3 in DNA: TGTGCCAGCAGTTACCAGGGTGGCTCACCCCTCCACTTT.

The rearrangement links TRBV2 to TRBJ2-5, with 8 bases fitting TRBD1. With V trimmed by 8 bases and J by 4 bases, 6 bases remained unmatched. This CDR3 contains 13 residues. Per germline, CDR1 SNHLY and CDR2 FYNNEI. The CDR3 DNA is TGTGCCAGCCGGACAGGGATTGGAGAGACCCAGTACTTC. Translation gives CASRTGIGETQYF.